This TCR beta chain is from a study of shared clonotypes between healthy human individuals. CDR3 size: 15 residues. The V end lost 0 bases, the J end lost 4 bases, and 14 bases lay between the germline ends. The germline gives CDR1 SGHRS, CDR2 YFSETQ. The data were produced by immunoSEQ multiplex PCR, yet TCRdb's version contains in-frame clones alone and is incomplete. The table lists around 2,100,000 clones, roughly 94% of them singletons. Study results and caveats: Sampling covered blood only; tissue repertoires likely differ. An expected dependence of interdonor clonotype sharing on sequencing depth was noted. Clonotype sharing across several donors was observed for 4% to 6.5% of naive CD4 clonotypes. Rarefaction exposed incomplete sorted-subset sequencing despite large depth.

The naive CD8 subset, CD45RO-negative cells positively selected for CCR7, excluded terminally differentiated effector memory CD45RA+ cells. Worth noting for this clone: The antigen remains unidentified.

The sequencing input was naive CD8+ T cells sorted from blood. The V gene is TRBV5-1, the J gene TRBJ2-7; tentatively, D is TRBD1 (6 bases). This receptor was taken from a man aged 18 to 30 in good health. The CDR3 loop reads CASSLVRDIGYEQYF. The CDR3 DNA reads as TGCGCCAGCAGCTTGGTCCGGGACATAGGATACGAGCAGTACTTC.